This T cell receptor (beta chain) was identified in a study of glioma-infiltrating T cells (dated by TCRdb to between 2015 and 2016). Turning to the overall study: TCR alpha- and beta-chain repertoires were sequenced from glioma tissue, non-neoplastic brain tissue and matched peripheral blood mononuclear cells. To measure divergence between tissue and blood T-cell populations, each tissue-infiltrating repertoire was compared with the peripheral blood repertoire of the same patient. Three low-grade glioma patients, eight or nine primary glioblastoma patients and three non-glioma patients contributing non-neoplastic brain tissue were included in the paired cohort. The research as a whole found: Very few CDR3 sequences were found to be shared between tissue and blood, and this scarcity was attributed to high CDR3 diversity and limited sampling. Small numbers underpinned the group comparisons: roughly 8 glioblastoma patients, three low-grade glioma patients and three non-neoplastic patients. VJ-independent divergence between tissue and blood was below expectation in non-neoplastic patients but above expectation in all gliomas, especially low-grade gliomas.

Measured from the cysteine to the phenylalanine, the CDR3 is 13 residues long. Here the CDR3 DNA is all that survives: 39 bases in frame from base 1. Cut back by 3 bases and 4 bases, the V and J ends lie 10 bases apart. CDR1 and CDR2 are read off the germline V gene (reference sequence) as SEHNR and FQNEAQ. This clonotype was seen ten or more times. The clone's antigen remains unknown. No much larger clone is present one base from it, and per-base qualities are unavailable. The iRepertoire nested amplicon-rescue multiplex PCR (arm-PCR) platform was used to amplify TCR alpha and beta CDR3 regions from RNA. One-step reverse transcription and amplification used about 95-400 ng of tissue mRNA or PBMC total RNA as input. Following bead purification, Illumina adapters were added by a secondary multiplex PCR, and the libraries were gel-purified between 200 and 400 bp. Libraries carried internal 6-nucleotide barcodes used for demultiplexing. Sequencing of the libraries was done on an Illumina MiSeq using 2x220 or 2x250 nucleotide paired-end reads. In the paper's pipeline: Paired reads were merged using FLASH 1.2.11 and aligned with BWA-MEM to the GRCh37 human genome, and TRA and TRB reads were then extracted. An IMGT-derived reference of cassette sequences and CDR3 motifs, with pseudogenes included, was used for V and J assignment. Reads were translated in three frames, and productive CDR3s were defined by a C…FGXG motif without stop codons. Unique combinations of V-J cassette pair and CDR3 amino acid sequence were defined as clonotypes. Hamming distance filtering was applied to reads, with thresholds set by the sequence error rate of each sample in mapped regions. TCRdb applied fastp at Q25 and MiXCR to the public reads, then kept only in-frame beta chains. Each record represents a unique CDR3 protein, reported with the most common genes and DNA among its rows. In this record, the V and J calls reflect TCRdb's handling and not the investigators' own analysis. The sample table records about 180,000 distinct CDR3 sequences; about 46% of these occur just once. Roughly 5.2% of the sample comes from the top ten.

This clonotype originated in a human donor with low-grade glioma or glioblastoma, undergoing nonglioma brain surgery, or in good health (not recorded which). Sequences were obtained from glioma tissue, nonneoplastic brain tissue, or PBMCs (not recorded which). In this chain, TRBV7-9 is recombined with TRBJ2-7, with an unclear D gene assignment. The CDR3 protein sequence reads: CASSFTWDYEQYF. In nucleotides, the sequence is TGTGCCAGCAGCTTCACGTGGGATTACGAGCAGTACTTC.